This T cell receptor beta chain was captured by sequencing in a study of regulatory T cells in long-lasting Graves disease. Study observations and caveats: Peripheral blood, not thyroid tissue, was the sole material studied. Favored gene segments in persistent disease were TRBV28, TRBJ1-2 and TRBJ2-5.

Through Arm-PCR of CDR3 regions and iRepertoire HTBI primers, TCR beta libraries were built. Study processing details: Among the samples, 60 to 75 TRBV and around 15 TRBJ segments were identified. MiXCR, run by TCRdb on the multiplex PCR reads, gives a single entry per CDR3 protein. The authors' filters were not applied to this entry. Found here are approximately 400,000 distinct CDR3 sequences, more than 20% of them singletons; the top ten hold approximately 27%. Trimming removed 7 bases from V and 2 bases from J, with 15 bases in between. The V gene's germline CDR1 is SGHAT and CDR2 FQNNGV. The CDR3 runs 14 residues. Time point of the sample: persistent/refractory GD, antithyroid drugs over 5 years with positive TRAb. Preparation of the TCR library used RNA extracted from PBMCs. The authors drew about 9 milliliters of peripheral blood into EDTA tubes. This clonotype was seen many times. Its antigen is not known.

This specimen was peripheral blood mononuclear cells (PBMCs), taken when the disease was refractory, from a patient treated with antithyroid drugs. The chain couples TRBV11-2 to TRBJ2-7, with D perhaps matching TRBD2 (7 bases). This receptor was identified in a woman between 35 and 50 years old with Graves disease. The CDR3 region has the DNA TGTGCCAGCAACGGAGGGGGGGGCACCTACGAGCAGTACTTC. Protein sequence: CASNGGGGTYEQYF.